Below, 29 T cell receptor beta chains from the same sample are listed, as sequenced in a study of control samples from healthy donors and cancer patients. Here immunoSEQ multiplex PCR was the method, and the copy in TCRdb shows in-frame clones only, minus some. Of roughly 130,000 clones listed, nearly 90% are singletons. Source material: blood. These receptors were collected from a man in his fifties in good health.

The chain carries TRBV5-1 and TRBJ2-1; TRBD1 aligns across 8 bases. J lost 3 bases, V lost 4 bases, and 6 bases had no gene match. The CDR3 sequence is 15 residues long. Germline V gene data show CDR1 as SGHRS and CDR2 as YFSETQ. The CDR3 sequence is CASSPRTGSYNEQFF. CDR3 DNA: TGCGCCAGCAGCCCGCGGACAGGGAGCTACAATGAGCAGTTCTTC.

V and J are TRBV2 and TRBJ2-7, with 7 bases aligning to TRBD1. CDR3 size: 14 residues. V was clipped by 6 bases and J by 2 bases; unmatched bases: 7. Germline CDR1 SNHLY, CDR2 FYNNEI. The DNA of the CDR3 is TGTGCCAGCAGCGACAGGGTTTCTACCTACGAGCAGTACTTC. Encoded protein: CASSDRVSTYEQYF.

This clone occurred once. The chain links TRBV6-1 to TRBJ2-1; the D is unclear. CDR1 is MNHNS and CDR2 is SASEGT in the germline V gene. The CDR3 length is 13 residues. Trimming removed 2 bases from V and 3 bases from J, with 5 bases in between. The CDR3: CASSETGYNEQFF. CDR3 in DNA: TGTGCCAGCAGTGAAACCGGCTACAATGAGCAGTTCTTC.

The rearrangement links TRBV7-2 to TRBJ1-1; 9 nucleotides match TRBD1. V was pared by 5 bases and J by 3 bases, with 10 bases of the junction left unmatched. From germline, CDR1 is SGHTA and CDR2 FQGNSA. CDR3 length equals 16 residues. The CDR3 coding sequence is TGTGCCAGCAGCCCTGGGACAGGGAGTCGTGACACTGAAGCTTTCTTT. This codes for CASSPGTGSRDTEAFF.

This chain uses TRBV15 with TRBJ1-1; D gene ambiguous. V lost 1 base and J 6 bases, leaving 9 bases between the germline ends. This CDR3 spans 13 amino acids. Looked up from germline, CDR1 is LNHNV and CDR2 is YYDKDF (reference sequence). This CDR3 is CATSRVSGSEAFF. CDR3 bases: TGTGCCACCAGCAGAGTCTCGGGATCTGAAGCTTTCTTT.

The V and J genes are TRBV9 and TRBJ2-7; TRBD2 matches 8 bases. This CDR3 contains 16 residues. The germline V gene has CDR1 SGDLS and CDR2 YYNGEE. V dropped 5 bases and J dropped 0; count of bases not matched to a gene: 10. CDR3 nucleotides: TGTGCCAGCAGGGATCTACTTAGCGGGGCCTCCTACGAGCAGTACTTC. It yields the protein CASRDLLSGASYEQYF.

The chain couples TRBV5-1 to TRBJ2-7; possibly TRBD1 for D (6 bases). Germline-derived CDR1 and CDR2 are SGHRS and YFSETQ. V was cut by 3 bases and J by 3 bases, with 10 bases left in between. The CDR3 has 13 amino acids. CDR3 sequence (DNA): TGCGCCAGCAGCTGGGCAGGGGACTACGAGCAGTACTTC. It yields the protein CASSWAGDYEQYF.

The chain is built from TRBV10-1 and TRBJ1-2; D might be TRBD1 (5 bases). Germline V lookup: CDR1 WNHNN, CDR2 SYGVQD (reference sequence). The CDR3 is made up of 12 amino acids. Trimming removed 4 bases from V and 4 bases from J, with 7 bases in between. The CDR3, as DNA: TGCGCCAGCAGTGCAGGGAGCTATGGCTACACCTTC. This gives the protein CASSAGSYGYTF.

The CDR3 sequence is CASSSRLAGADYEQYF. The CDR3 coding sequence is TGTGCCAGCAGCTCCCGACTAGCGGGGGCCGACTACGAGCAGTACTTC. The rearrangement joins TRBV7-2 to TRBJ2-7; 12 bases are shared with TRBD2. The length of the CDR3 is 16 residues. In germline, CDR1 is SGHTA, CDR2 FQGNSA. V was pared by 4 bases and J by 3 bases, with 7 bases of the junction left unmatched.

This clone was counted between two and nine times. This rearrangement joins TRBV11-3 to TRBJ2-3; D is undetermined. CDR1 SGHNT and CDR2 YENEEA come from the germline V gene. The V gene lost 2 bases and the J gene lost 1 base, with 7 bases spanning the gap. The CDR3 sequence is 14 residues long. This chain's CDR3 is CASSLLSGTDTQYF. The CDR3, as DNA: TGTGCCAGCAGCTTACTGAGCGGCACAGATACGCAGTATTTT. Complete variable domain (other parts from reference TRBV11-3 and TRBJ2-3): EAGVVQSPRYKIIEKKQPVAFWCNPISGHNTLYWYLQNLGQGPELLIRYENEEAVDDSQLPKDRFSAERLKGVDSTLKIQPAELGDSAVYLCASSLLSGTDTQYFGPGTRLTVL.

The V call is TRBV10-3, the J call TRBJ1-5; a possible D gene is TRBD1 (6 bases). Trimming removed 2 bases at V and 6 bases at J, with 11 bases between. CDR3 length equals 14 residues. Per germline, CDR1 ENHRY and CDR2 SYGVKD. The CDR3 here is CAISEQGMTQPQHF. The CDR3, as DNA: TGTGCCATCAGTGAGCAGGGGATGACTCAGCCCCAGCATTTT.

The rearrangement uses TRBV5-1 and TRBJ2-7; D is unresolved. CDR3 size: 13 residues. Trimming removed 5 bases from V and 0 bases from J, with 9 bases in between. Germline V lookup: CDR1 SGHRS, CDR2 YFSETQ. The CDR3 spells CASRQVDSYEQYF. CDR3 coding DNA: TGCGCCAGCAGGCAAGTCGACTCCTACGAGCAGTACTTC.

The chain combines TRBV28 with TRBJ1-1; D not resolved. The CDR3 contains 15 residues. Germline loops: CDR1 MDHEN, CDR2 SYDVKM. Trimming cost V 3 bases and J 2 bases, with 13 bases left between them. CDR3 protein: CASSFKGRANTEAFF. The DNA for the CDR3 is TGTGCCAGCAGTTTTAAGGGTAGGGCTAACACTGAAGCTTTCTTT.

DNA of the CDR3: TGCGCCAGCAGTCAATCTTCCCTAAGCAATCAGCCCCAGCATTTT. Translation gives CASSQSSLSNQPQHF. This rearrangement joins TRBV23-1 to TRBJ1-5; D gene uncertain. TRBV23-1 is recorded as an ORF, its role being uncertain. Deletions cut 0 bases from V and 1 base from J, with 7 bases between. This CDR3 contains 15 residues.

The chain carries TRBV19 and TRBJ1-2; D may be TRBD1 (6 bases). Germline CDR1 LNHDA, CDR2 SQIVND (reference sequence). V was cut by 6 bases and J by 2 bases, with 10 bases left in between. The CDR3 has 13 amino acids. The DNA of the CDR3 is TGTGCCAGTAGCCCGACAGGAAACTATGGCTACACCTTC. Translating gives CASSPTGNYGYTF.

The chain carries TRBV10-1 and TRBJ2-3; a weak D match, TRBD2 (5 bases). The CDR3 is made up of 14 amino acids. CDR1 is WNHNN and CDR2 is SYGVQD in the germline V gene (reference sequence). V was cut by 3 bases and J by 7 bases, with 14 bases left in between. The CDR3 here is CASSDSGGLNTQYF. The CDR3 DNA follows: TGCGCCAGCAGTGACAGCGGTGGACTGAATACGCAGTATTTT.

V usage is TRBV28 and J usage is TRBJ2-5, with TRBD2 matching 10 bases. Trimming removed 7 bases from V and 1 base from J; junction bases left unmatched: 6. Germline CDR1 is MDHEN and CDR2 is SYDVKM. This CDR3 spans 15 amino acids. Here the CDR3 reads CASNGWTSGQETQYF. In DNA, the CDR3 is TGTGCCAGCAACGGGTGGACTAGCGGCCAAGAGACCCAGTACTTC.

Details on this clone: Germline and junction disagree at one end, which may indicate a read error. The chain has TRBV7-7 and TRBJ2-5; D remains ambiguous. The CDR3 runs to 15 residues. Germline CDR1 reads SSHAT; CDR2 reads FNYEAQ (reference sequence). CDR3 nucleotides: TGTGCTAGCAGCTTAGCCCTCTCGTTCCAAGAGACCCAGTACTTC. It encodes CASSLALSFQETQYF.

The rearrangement links TRBV7-2 to TRBJ2-3; D is unresolved. The CDR3 totals 13 residues. The V and J ends lost 0 bases and 3 bases respectively, with 4 bases between them. Germline V gene lookup returns CDR1 SGHTA and CDR2 FQGNSA. The CDR3 reads CASSLARTDTQYF. CDR3 coding DNA: TGTGCCAGCAGCTTAGCTCGGACAGATACGCAGTATTTT.

The CDR3 DNA reads TGTGCCAGCACCAACTCCCAGGGGGCGAGGGGCTACACCTTC. It is translated as CASTNSQGARGYTF. The chain is built from TRBV7-9 and TRBJ1-2; 8 bases agree with TRBD1. This CDR3 has 14 residues. Trimming cost V 7 bases and J 8 bases; bases outside gene matches: 12. Looked up from germline, CDR1 is SEHNR and CDR2 is FQNEAQ (reference sequence).

This clone appeared once. The chain recombines TRBV5-1 with TRBJ2-5; D possibly corresponds to TRBD1 (6 bases). The germline V gene has CDR1 SGHRS and CDR2 YFSETQ. CDR3 length: 14 residues. The V and J ends lost 2 bases and 0 bases respectively, with 8 bases between them. CDR3 amino acids: CASSFQGYQETQYF. In nucleotides, the CDR3 is TGCGCCAGCAGCTTTCAGGGGTACCAAGAGACCCAGTACTTC.

The chain recombines TRBV18 with TRBJ1-3, with TRBD1 matching 9 bases. Unmatched junction bases numbered 2, after V lost 3 bases and J lost 2 bases. Per germline, CDR1 KGHSH and CDR2 LQKENI. The CDR3 totals 15 residues. For the CDR3, the DNA is TGTGCCAGCTCACCGGGACAGGGTGCTGGAAACACCATATATTTT. Encoded protein: CASSPGQGAGNTIYF.

The rearrangement uses TRBV11-1 and TRBJ2-4, with D tentatively TRBD1 (6 bases). This CDR3 spans 13 amino acids. The V end was cut by 7 bases, the J end by 6 bases, with 13 bases between. The V gene's germline CDR1 is SGHAT and CDR2 FQDESV (reference sequence). The CDR3 coding sequence is TGTGCCAGCACCTCAGGGGTAGGAAACATTCAGTACTTC. Translating gives CASTSGVGNIQYF.

The V call is TRBV19, the J call TRBJ1-1; TRBD1 might be the D (5 bases). The CDR3 totals 14 residues. V was pared by 7 bases and J by 3 bases, with 15 bases between. Germline lookup yields CDR1 LNHDA and CDR2 SQIVND (reference sequence). The CDR3 protein is CASNPDRGDTEAFF. The CDR3 DNA reads as TGTGCCAGTAACCCTGACCGGGGGGACACTGAAGCTTTCTTT.

The genes are TRBV4-1 and TRBJ2-2; possible D gene TRBD1, 5 bases. V shed 3 bases and J shed 1 base, with 6 bases lying between them. The CDR3 consists of 14 residues. Germline assignment: CDR1 MGHRA and CDR2 YSYEKL. The CDR3, as DNA: TGCGCCAGCAGCCACGGACAGAACACCGGGGAGCTGTTTTTT. Amino acid sequence: CASSHGQNTGELFF.

The CDR3 spells CASSLAPGIDYQPQHF. For the CDR3, the DNA is TGTGCCAGCAGCCTGGCTCCGGGAATCGACTATCAGCCCCAGCATTTT. The chain has TRBV28 and TRBJ1-5; D call uncertain. The CDR3 covers 16 residues. Trimming pared 6 bases from V and 5 bases from J, leaving 20 bases between. CDR1 MDHEN and CDR2 SYDVKM come from the germline V gene.

The chain couples TRBV27 to TRBJ1-5; perhaps TRBD1 as D (5 bases). CDR3 length equals 15 residues. V lost 5 bases to trimming and J lost 7 bases, with 18 bases between them. Germline CDR1 MNHEY, CDR2 SMNVEV (reference sequence). The CDR3 reads CASSLMGGLGQPQHF. DNA of the CDR3: TGTGCCAGCAGTCTTATGGGGGGGTTGGGCCAGCCCCAGCATTTT.

The chain uses TRBV15 and TRBJ2-1; TRBD2 agrees at 13 bases. The CDR3 has 15 amino acids. Looked up from germline, CDR1 is LNHNV and CDR2 is YYDKDF (reference sequence). The junction had 0 bases not matched to a gene; V was cut back by 1 base and J by 6 bases. DNA for the CDR3: TGTGCCACCAGCAGAGGGACTAGCGGGGGCAATGAGCAGTTCTTC. This sequence encodes CATSRGTSGGNEQFF.

The gene calls are TRBV7-6 and TRBJ2-3; possibly TRBD1 for D (6 bases). Trimming took off 5 bases at V and 3 bases at J, with 21 bases between the two ends. The CDR3 totals 17 residues. CDR1 and CDR2 from the germline V gene are SGHVS and FNYEAQ. The CDR3 loop reads CASSAPGTTYGTDTQYF. CDR3 nucleotide sequence: TGTGCCAGCAGCGCCCCCGGGACAACGTACGGGACAGATACGCAGTATTTT.